Listed below are T cell receptor beta chains from one sample, sequenced in a study of long-term antiretroviral therapy in people with HIV. Sequenced by immunoSEQ multiplex PCR; TCRdb stores in-frame clones only, minus some. Among approximately 15,000 clones listed, approximately 90% were seen once. The sequencing used unsorted PBMCs, collected 6.9 years after starting antiretroviral therapy. These receptors were taken from a man aged 45-60 years with HIV. CDR3s include the opening cysteine and the closing phenylalanine or tryptophan. Each record gives: clone size, V gene, J gene, D gene, CDR3 DNA, CDR3 protein. The D gene is left open where the match is weak. Only part of the rows carry a size: once, few, many, or a class if the clone is expanded.

clone_size: -
v_call: TRBV7-2
j_call: TRBJ2-5
d_call: -
cdr3_nt: TGTGCCAGCAGCCCGGGGAGTCGAGGGGAGACCCAGTACTTC
cdr3_aa: CASSPGSRGETQYF

clone_size: -
v_call: TRBV5-4
j_call: TRBJ2-7
d_call: TRBD1
cdr3_nt: TGTGCCAGCAGCTCCGGGACAGGGGGCTACGAGCAGTACTTC
cdr3_aa: CASSSGTGGYEQYF

clone_size: -
v_call: TRBV29-1
j_call: TRBJ2-5
d_call: -
cdr3_nt: TGCAGCGTTGAAGGGCAGAACCAAGAGACCCAGTACTTC
cdr3_aa: CSVEGQNQETQYF

clone_size: -
v_call: TRBV29-1
j_call: TRBJ1-3
d_call: -
cdr3_nt: TGCAGCGTTGAGGGGGGGTTTGGAAACACCATATATTTT
cdr3_aa: CSVEGGFGNTIYF

clone_size: -
v_call: TRBV28
j_call: TRBJ2-7
d_call: TRBD2
cdr3_nt: TGTGCCAGCAGTTTCTTTGTAGCGGGAGACCTCTCCTACGAGCAGTACTTC
cdr3_aa: CASSFFVAGDLSYEQYF

clone_size: -
v_call: TRBV29-1
j_call: TRBJ2-3
d_call: TRBD2
cdr3_nt: TGCAGCGTGATCCGGAGCGGGAGCTCAGATACGCAGTATTTT
cdr3_aa: CSVIRSGSSDTQYF

clone_size: once
v_call: TRBV9
j_call: TRBJ2-5
d_call: TRBD1
cdr3_nt: TGTGCCAGCAGCGTAGTAGGACAGGGGGCGGGAGAGACCCAGTACTTC
cdr3_aa: CASSVVGQGAGETQYF

clone_size: -
v_call: TRBV10-3
j_call: TRBJ1-1
d_call: TRBD1
cdr3_nt: TGTGCCATCGGCGCAGGGGGTGGACGAGAAGCTTTCTTT
cdr3_aa: CAIGAGGGREAFF

clone_size: -
v_call: TRBV5-1
j_call: TRBJ2-5
d_call: -
cdr3_nt: TGCGCCAGCAGCTTGGAGTGGGGCCAAGAGACCCAGTACTTC
cdr3_aa: CASSLEWGQETQYF

clone_size: -
v_call: TRBV9
j_call: TRBJ2-6
d_call: -
cdr3_nt: TGTGCCAGCAGCGTAAGGCGGAGCGCTGGGGCCAACGTCCTGACTTTC
cdr3_aa: CASSVRRSAGANVLTF

clone_size: -
v_call: TRBV9
j_call: TRBJ2-4
d_call: TRBD2
cdr3_nt: TGTGCCAGCAGCCCAATAGCGGGACCCAAAAACATTCAGTACTTC
cdr3_aa: CASSPIAGPKNIQYF

clone_size: -
v_call: TRBV5-4
j_call: TRBJ2-3
d_call: -
cdr3_nt: TGTGCCAGCAGCGGCACAAACACAGATACGCAGTATTTT
cdr3_aa: CASSGTNTDTQYF

clone_size: once
v_call: TRBV28
j_call: TRBJ1-5
d_call: -
cdr3_nt: TGTGCCAGCAGGGGGGACGTTAGCAATCAGCCCCAGCATTTT
cdr3_aa: CASRGDVSNQPQHF